This is a list of T cell receptor beta chains from one sample in a study of identical twins' blood T cells. TCRdb reprocessed the 5' RACE reads with MiXCR, giving one entry per CDR3 protein. The repertoire holds 300,000 to 400,000 distinct CDR3 sequences, about 28% seen once, with about 6.1% in the top ten. Input material: PBMCs. The receptors come from a woman aged 18 to 55 in good health. CDR3s include the opening cysteine and the closing phenylalanine or tryptophan. D genes are given only for firm matches. Expanded clones get a size class; other rows say once, few or many, or leave the size out.

D gene,J gene,V gene,clone size,CDR3 DNA,CDR3 protein
.,TRBJ2-1,TRBV19,many,TGTGCCAGTAGTATTACTTCCAGAAATGAGCAGTTCTTC,CASSITSRNEQFF
.,TRBJ1-1,TRBV7-9,few,TGTGCCAGCAGCTTAGTGGACAGCAGAGCTTTCTTT,CASSLVDSRAFF
.,TRBJ2-5,TRBV9,few,TGTGCCAGCAGCTTGGGAAGCCAAGAGACCCAGTACTTC,CASSLGSQETQYF
.,TRBJ1-1,TRBV29-1,.,TGCAGCGTCCGAGAGGGGTTGAACACTGAAGCTTTCTTT,CSVREGLNTEAFF
TRBD2,TRBJ2-3,TRBV19,few,TGTGCCAGTAGCCCCCGGACTAGCGGACTCCCGAGTACGCAGTATTTT,CASSPRTSGLPSTQYF
.,TRBJ1-2,TRBV4-3,many,TGCGCCAGCAGCCAAGATAGGAGACCCAACAGGGCCTCTTCATATGGCTACACCTTC,CASSQDRRPNRASSYGYTF
.,TRBJ1-1,TRBV3-1,few,TGTGCCAGCAGCCCTTGGACATTGTCTGAAGCTTTCTTT,CASSPWTLSEAFF
.,TRBJ1-1,TRBV19,few,TGTGCCAGTAGTCCACAGACCCCTGAAGCTTTCTTT,CASSPQTPEAFF
.,TRBJ1-3,TRBV9,.,TGTGCCAGCAGCGTAGAGGCGGGGACTGGAAACACCATATATTTT,CASSVEAGTGNTIYF
TRBD2,TRBJ2-3,TRBV5-1,many,TGCGCCAGCAGCTTGAGAGCGGGGACTACAGATACGCAGTATTTT,CASSLRAGTTDTQYF
.,TRBJ1-1,TRBV7-2,once,TGTGCCGGCAATCAGGACATTGTAAACACTGAAGCTTTCTTT,CAGNQDIVNTEAFF
TRBD2,TRBJ2-2,TRBV6-2/TRBV6-3,.,TGTGCCAGCAGTTCCGGACTAGCGCGCCATACGAACACCGGGGAGCTGTTTTTT,CASSSGLARHTNTGELFF
.,TRBJ1-6,TRBV5-6,.,TGTGCCAGCAGCTTGTGGGCAGGGACTTCACCCCTCCACTTT,CASSLWAGTSPLHF
TRBD1,TRBJ1-5,TRBV6-6,once,TGTGCCAGCAGTTTCTCGGACAGGCAGCCCCAGCATTTT,CASSFSDRQPQHF
.,TRBJ1-1,TRBV19,.,TGTGCCAGTAGTGAGCAGGCCACTGAAGCTTTCTTT,CASSEQATEAFF
.,TRBJ1-1,TRBV7-2,.,TGTGCCAGCAGTAGCACGTCTGAAGCTTTCTTT,CASSSTSEAFF
.,TRBJ1-3,TRBV7-2,few,TGTGCCAGCAGCACGGGACGCGGAAACACCATATATTTT,CASSTGRGNTIYF
.,TRBJ2-2,TRBV7-9,.,TGTGCCAGCAGCCCCACGGGGTCGTACACCGGGGAGCTGTTTTTT,CASSPTGSYTGELFF
.,TRBJ1-2,TRBV5-1,few,TGCGCCAGCAGCTTGGCCGGGGGCAATTCTCAAGGCTACACCTTC,CASSLAGGNSQGYTF
TRBD2,TRBJ2-3,TRBV6-2/TRBV6-3,few,TGTGCCAGCAGTTATAGCGGGGGGGCCACAGATACGCAGTATTTT,CASSYSGGATDTQYF
.,TRBJ2-7,TRBV18,.,TGTGCCAGCTCACCCGACTGGAACGAGCAGTACTTC,CASSPDWNEQYF
TRBD1,TRBJ1-3,TRBV14,.,TGTGCCAGCAGCCAAGACCTGGGACAGCCCTCTGGAAACACCATATATTTT,CASSQDLGQPSGNTIYF
TRBD1,TRBJ1-2,TRBV29-1,many,TGCAGCGTTCCAGACAGGGCATATGGCTACACCTTC,CSVPDRAYGYTF
TRBD1,TRBJ1-3,TRBV20-1,.,TGCAGTGCTAGAGATCGACAGGGGGCGTGGTCCATATATTTT,CSARDRQGAWSIYF
TRBD1,TRBJ2-3,TRBV5-1,.,TGCGCCAGCATCGAGGCTTCGACCGGACAGGGCACAGATACGCAGTATTTT,CASIEASTGQGTDTQYF
TRBD1,TRBJ1-5,TRBV5-1,.,TGCGCCAGCAGTAGGGACAGCGGCAATCAGCCCCAGCATTTT,CASSRDSGNQPQHF
.,TRBJ2-3,TRBV12-5,.,TGTGCTAGTGGTTTGGGAACAGGAAGTTTTTCAGATACGCAGTATTTT,CASGLGTGSFSDTQYF
TRBD1,TRBJ1-5,TRBV28,few,TGTGCCAGCAGTCCTACCGGTAATATTCCGGGACAGCATAGCAATCAGCCCCAGCATTTT,CASSPTGNIPGQHSNQPQHF
.,TRBJ2-3,TRBV29-1,.,TGCAGCGTGCGGGGAGGTACAGATACGCAGTATTTT,CSVRGGTDTQYF
.,TRBJ2-7,TRBV20-1,.,TGCAGTGCTACCTCGGCCCACTCCGCCTACGAGCAGTACTTC,CSATSAHSAYEQYF
.,TRBJ1-2,TRBV2,few,TGTGCCAGCCGCCCCCCTCCTTGGCGGGGGAGAAAAGACTATGGCTACACCTTC,CASRPPPWRGRKDYGYTF
.,TRBJ1-2,TRBV20-1,.,TGCAGTGCTAGAGATCGGGGGTTTGGGGGGAATGGCGACACCTTC,CSARDRGFGGNGDTF
TRBD2,TRBJ2-3,TRBV12-3/TRBV12-4,few,TGTGCCAGCAGTCGGACTAGCGGGGGGGCAAATACGCAGTATTTT,CASSRTSGGANTQYF
.,TRBJ1-2,TRBV5-1,few,TGCGCCAGCAGCTTGGTCTTCTCTGACGGAAACTATGGCTACACCTTC,CASSLVFSDGNYGYTF
.,TRBJ1-1,TRBV7-9,many,TGTGCCAGCAGCCGCGGGTTCATGAACACTGAAGCTTTCTTT,CASSRGFMNTEAFF
.,TRBJ2-7,TRBV6-2/TRBV6-3,.,TGTGCCAGCAGTCGACAGGCCTTCACCTACGAGCAGTACTTC,CASSRQAFTYEQYF
TRBD1,TRBJ1-2,TRBV5-6,few,TGTGCCAGCAGCTTAAAAGGACAGGGGCTGGGGTACACCTTC,CASSLKGQGLGYTF
TRBD2,TRBJ2-3,TRBV2,.,TGTGCCAGCAGCAGGGAGGGGAACACAGATACGCAGTATTTT,CASSREGNTDTQYF
TRBD2,TRBJ2-3,TRBV5-4,.,TGTGCCAGCAACTTTGGGACTAGCGTCACAGATACGCAGTATTTT,CASNFGTSVTDTQYF
TRBD2,TRBJ2-1,TRBV6-4,few,TGTGCCAGCAGCGCGGGGGGGCAATACAATGAGCAGTTCTTC,CASSAGGQYNEQFF
.,TRBJ2-1,TRBV20-1,.,TGCAGTGCTGCCCGGGACACCAGCTCCTACAATGAGCAGTTCTTC,CSAARDTSSYNEQFF
.,TRBJ2-3,TRBV5-1,.,TGCGCCAGCAGCTCAGGGACTTCTGTAAATACGCAGTATTTT,CASSSGTSVNTQYF
.,TRBJ2-5,TRBV2,few,TGTGCCAGTCTTGAGGGTGCGACCCAGTACTTC,CASLEGATQYF
.,TRBJ1-3,TRBV7-2,.,TGTGCCAGTAGCCTACTGGGGATCTCTGGAAACACCATATATTTT,CASSLLGISGNTIYF
.,TRBJ1-3,TRBV20-1,few,TGCAGTGCTTCTCTGGGTCCAAACTCTGGAAACACCATATATTTT,CSASLGPNSGNTIYF
TRBD1,TRBJ1-4,TRBV29-1,.,TGCAGCGTTGTAGTGGCAGGGGGTGAAAAACTGTTTTTT,CSVVVAGGEKLFF
.,TRBJ2-7,TRBV28,few,TGTGCCAGCAGTTTTAAAAAATACGAGCAGTACTTC,CASSFKKYEQYF
.,TRBJ2-7,TRBV14,.,TGTGCCAGCAGCGTCCTCGTATGCGCGGAGCAGTACTTC,CASSVLVCAEQYF
TRBD2,TRBJ2-3,TRBV6-1,.,TGTGCCAGCAGCCCAGCGGGGTACACAGATACGCAGTATTTT,CASSPAGYTDTQYF
.,TRBJ1-2,TRBV28,.,TGTGCCAGCAGGGACCCGAACTATGGCTACACCTTC,CASRDPNYGYTF
.,TRBJ1-6,TRBV6-6,many,TGTGCCAGCATCGACCCGGGACGGATTAATTCACCCCTCCACTTT,CASIDPGRINSPLHF
.,TRBJ2-1,TRBV6-2/TRBV6-3,many,TGTGCCAGCAGTTACTCGCAGGTTTACAATGAGCAGTTCTTC,CASSYSQVYNEQFF
TRBD2,TRBJ2-1,TRBV9,.,TGTGCCAGCAGCGAGAGCGGGGATAATTACAATGAGCAGTTCTTC,CASSESGDNYNEQFF
.,TRBJ1-2,TRBV9,.,TGTGCCAGCAGCGTAGACGAACGCTATGGCTACACCTTC,CASSVDERYGYTF
.,TRBJ1-1,TRBV29-1,few,TGCAGCGCCCCGGTCGGTAGATTAGGAGCTTTCTTT,CSAPVGRLGAFF